This T cell receptor beta chain was found in a study of CD8+ T cells in alopecia areata. V was shortened by 0 bases and J by 6 bases, with 8 bases between the two germline ends. Germline CDR1 and CDR2: SGHDN and FVKESK. This CDR3 has 13 amino acids. Findings and limits, study-wide: In patients, TCRs were shared less clearly than in mice, and HLA may possibly be involved. Scalp lesions, especially in alopecia totalis/universalis, had higher clonality than normal scalp.

Following extraction, RNA underwent reverse transcription to cDNA, which served as the sequencing template. Profiled with immunoSEQ multiplex PCR; TCRdb holds only in-frame clones, not every one. The data show 95,000 to 120,000 clones, almost 60% seen once. For this clone: The antigen remains undetermined.

This clonotype originated in a human donor in good health. Sequencing input: CD8+ T cells sorted from blood. J is TRBJ1-2 and V is TRBV14; D remains ambiguous. CDR3 DNA: TGTGCCAGCAGCCAAGATTTGGTAGATGGCTACACCTTC. Amino acids: CASSQDLVDGYTF.